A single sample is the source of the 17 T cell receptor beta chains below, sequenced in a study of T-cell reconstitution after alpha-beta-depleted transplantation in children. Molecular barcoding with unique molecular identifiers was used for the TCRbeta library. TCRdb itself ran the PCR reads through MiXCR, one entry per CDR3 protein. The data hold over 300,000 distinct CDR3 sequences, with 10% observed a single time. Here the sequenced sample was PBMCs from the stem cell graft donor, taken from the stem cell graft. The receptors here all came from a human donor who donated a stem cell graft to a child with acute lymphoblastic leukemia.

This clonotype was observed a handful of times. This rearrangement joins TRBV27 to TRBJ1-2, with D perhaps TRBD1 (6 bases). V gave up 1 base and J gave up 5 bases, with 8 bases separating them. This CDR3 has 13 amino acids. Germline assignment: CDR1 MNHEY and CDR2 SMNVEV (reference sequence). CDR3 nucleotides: TGTGCCAGCAGTTTATACAGGGATTATGGCTACACCTTC. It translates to CASSLYRDYGYTF.

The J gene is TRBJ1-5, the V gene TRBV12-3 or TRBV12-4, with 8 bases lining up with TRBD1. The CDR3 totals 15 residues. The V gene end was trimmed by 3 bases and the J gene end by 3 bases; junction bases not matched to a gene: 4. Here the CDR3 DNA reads TGTGCCAGCAGTTTTAGGACAGGGAACAATCAGCCCCAGCATTTT. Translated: CASSFRTGNNQPQHF.

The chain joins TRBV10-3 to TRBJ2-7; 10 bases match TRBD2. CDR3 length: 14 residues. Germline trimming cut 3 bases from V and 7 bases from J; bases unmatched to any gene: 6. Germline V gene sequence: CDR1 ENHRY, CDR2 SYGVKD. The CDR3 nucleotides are TGTGCCATCAGTGATCTAGCGGGAGAGAGGGAGCAGTACTTC. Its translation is CAISDLAGEREQYF.

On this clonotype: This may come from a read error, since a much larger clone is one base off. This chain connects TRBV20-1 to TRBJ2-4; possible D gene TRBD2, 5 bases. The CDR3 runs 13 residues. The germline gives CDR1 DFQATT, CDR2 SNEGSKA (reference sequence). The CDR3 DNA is TGCAGTGCTGCAGATCTAGCCAAAAACAGTCAGTACTTC. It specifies CSAADLAKNSQYF.

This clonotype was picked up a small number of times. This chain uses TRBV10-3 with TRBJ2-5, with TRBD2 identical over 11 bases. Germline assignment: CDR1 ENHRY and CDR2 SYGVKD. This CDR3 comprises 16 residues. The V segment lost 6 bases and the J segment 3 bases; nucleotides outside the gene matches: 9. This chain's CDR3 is CAIRGGLAGNEETQYF. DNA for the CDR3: TGTGCCATCAGAGGAGGACTAGCGGGTAACGAAGAGACCCAGTACTTC.

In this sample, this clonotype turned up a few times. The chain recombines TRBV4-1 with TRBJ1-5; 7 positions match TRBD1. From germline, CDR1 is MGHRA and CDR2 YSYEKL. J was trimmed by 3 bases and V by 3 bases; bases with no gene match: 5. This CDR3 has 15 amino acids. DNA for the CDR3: TGCGCCAGCAGCCAGTACAGGGGCCTCAATCAGCCCCAGCATTTT. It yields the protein CASSQYRGLNQPQHF.

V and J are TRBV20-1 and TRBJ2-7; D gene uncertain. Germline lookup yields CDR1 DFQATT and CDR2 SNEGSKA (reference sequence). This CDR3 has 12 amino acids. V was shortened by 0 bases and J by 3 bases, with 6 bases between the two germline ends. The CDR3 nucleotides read TGCAGTGCTAGAGACCCCCTCTACGAGCAGTACTTC. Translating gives CSARDPLYEQYF.

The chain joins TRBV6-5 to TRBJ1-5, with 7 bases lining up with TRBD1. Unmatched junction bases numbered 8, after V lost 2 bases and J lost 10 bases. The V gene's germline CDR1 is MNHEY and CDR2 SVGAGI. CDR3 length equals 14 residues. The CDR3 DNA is TGTGCCAGCAGTTACGACAGGGCACTTTCCCCCCAGCATTTT. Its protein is CASSYDRALSPQHF.

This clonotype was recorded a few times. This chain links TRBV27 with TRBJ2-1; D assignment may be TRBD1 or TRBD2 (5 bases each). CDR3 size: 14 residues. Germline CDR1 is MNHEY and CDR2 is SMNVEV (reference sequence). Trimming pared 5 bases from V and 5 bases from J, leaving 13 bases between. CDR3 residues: CASSVLGDHNEQFF. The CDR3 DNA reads TGTGCCAGCAGTGTCCTGGGGGACCACAATGAGCAGTTCTTC.

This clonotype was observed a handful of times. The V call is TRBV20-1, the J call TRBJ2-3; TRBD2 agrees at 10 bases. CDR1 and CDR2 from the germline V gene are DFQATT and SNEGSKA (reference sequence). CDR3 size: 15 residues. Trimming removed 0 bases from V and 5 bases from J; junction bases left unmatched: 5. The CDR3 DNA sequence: TGCAGTGCTAGAGAAGCGGGAGGGCCGAGAGATACGCAGTATTTT. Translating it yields CSAREAGGPRDTQYF.

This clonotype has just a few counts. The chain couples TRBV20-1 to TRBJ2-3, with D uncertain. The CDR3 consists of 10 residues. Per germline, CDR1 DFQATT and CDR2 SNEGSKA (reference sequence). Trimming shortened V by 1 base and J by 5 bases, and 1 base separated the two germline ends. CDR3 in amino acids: CSARVDTQYF. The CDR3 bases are TGCAGTGCTAGAGTAGATACGCAGTATTTT.

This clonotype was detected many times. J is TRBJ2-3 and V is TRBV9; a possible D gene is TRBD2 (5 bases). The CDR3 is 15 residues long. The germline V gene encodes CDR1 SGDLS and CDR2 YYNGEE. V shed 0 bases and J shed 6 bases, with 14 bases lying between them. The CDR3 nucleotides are TGTGCCAGCAGCGTAGCCCGGACCTCGGGGGATACGCAGTATTTT. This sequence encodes CASSVARTSGDTQYF.

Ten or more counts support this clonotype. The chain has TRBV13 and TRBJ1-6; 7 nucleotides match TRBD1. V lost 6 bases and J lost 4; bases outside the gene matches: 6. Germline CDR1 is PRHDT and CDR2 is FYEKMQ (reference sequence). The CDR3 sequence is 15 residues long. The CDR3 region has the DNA TGTGCCAGCAGGACCAGGGGGGGTTATAATTCACCCCTCCACTTT. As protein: CASRTRGGYNSPLHF.

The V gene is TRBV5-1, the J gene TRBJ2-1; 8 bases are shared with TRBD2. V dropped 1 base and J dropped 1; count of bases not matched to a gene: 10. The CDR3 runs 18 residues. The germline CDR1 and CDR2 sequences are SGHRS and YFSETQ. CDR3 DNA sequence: TGCGCCAGCAGCTTGTATATTGCTAGCGGGCGTTCCTACAATGAGCAGTTCTTC. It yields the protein CASSLYIASGRSYNEQFF.

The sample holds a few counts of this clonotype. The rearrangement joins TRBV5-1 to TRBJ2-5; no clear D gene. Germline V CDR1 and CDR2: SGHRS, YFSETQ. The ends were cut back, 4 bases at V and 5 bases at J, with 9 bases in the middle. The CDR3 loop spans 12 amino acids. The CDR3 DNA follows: TGCGCCAGCAGCGAGACTTCGGAGACCCAGTACTTC. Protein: CASSETSETQYF. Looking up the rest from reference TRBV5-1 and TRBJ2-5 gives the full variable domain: KAGVTQTPRYLIKTRGQQVTLSCSPISGHRSVSWYQQTPGQGLQFLFEYFSETQRNKGNFPGRFSGRQFSNSRSEMNVSTLELGDSALYLCASSETSETQYFGPGTRLLVL.

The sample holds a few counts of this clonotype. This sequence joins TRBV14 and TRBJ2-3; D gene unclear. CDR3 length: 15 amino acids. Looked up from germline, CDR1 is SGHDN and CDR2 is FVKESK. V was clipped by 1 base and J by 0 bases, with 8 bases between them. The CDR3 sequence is CASSQGGSSTDTQYF. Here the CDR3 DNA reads TGTGCCAGCAGCCAAGGCGGATCTAGCACAGATACGCAGTATTTT.

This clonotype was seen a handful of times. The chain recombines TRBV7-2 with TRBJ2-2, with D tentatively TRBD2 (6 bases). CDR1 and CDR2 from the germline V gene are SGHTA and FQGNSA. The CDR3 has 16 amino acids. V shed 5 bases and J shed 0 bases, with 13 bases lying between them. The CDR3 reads CASSLRGGANTGELFF. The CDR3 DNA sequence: TGTGCCAGCAGCCTCCGGGGCGGGGCGAACACCGGGGAGCTGTTTTTT. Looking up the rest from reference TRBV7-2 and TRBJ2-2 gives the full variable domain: GAGVSQSPSNKVTEKGKDVELRCDPISGHTALYWYRQSLGQGLEFLIYFQGNSAPDKSGLPSDRFSAERTGGSVSTLTIQRTQQEDSAVYLCASSLRGGANTGELFFGEGSRLTVL.